Listed below are T cell receptor beta chains from one sample, sequenced in a study of T cell changes during pregnancy in multiple sclerosis. The table came from immunoSEQ multiplex PCR; TCRdb's copy has only in-frame clones and leaves some out. The repertoire holds over 75,000 clones, around 92% seen once, with 2.6% in the top ten. The sample here was peripheral blood, taken in the first trimester of pregnancy. All receptors come from a female donor with multiple sclerosis, enrolled in a pregnancy study. CDR3s include the opening cysteine and the closing phenylalanine or tryptophan. The D gene is left open where the match is weak. For some rows the clone size is stated as once, few or many, or as a class when expanded; others skip it.

j_call: TRBJ1-2; cdr3_length: 16; v_call: TRBV6-1; clone_size: .; d_call: TRBD1; cdr3_aa: CASSDGTASSNYGYTF; cdr3_nt: TGTGCCAGCAGTGACGGGACAGCTTCATCTAACTATGGCTACACCTTC
j_call: TRBJ2-5; cdr3_length: 15; v_call: TRBV6-1; clone_size: .; d_call: TRBD1; cdr3_aa: CASKGQGALGETQYF; cdr3_nt: TGTGCCAGCAAGGGCCAGGGGGCGCTGGGTGAGACCCAGTACTTC
j_call: TRBJ2-7; cdr3_length: 16; v_call: TRBV10-3; clone_size: .; d_call: .; cdr3_aa: CAISESALLTFYEQYF; cdr3_nt: TGTGCCATCAGTGAGTCGGCACTACTTACCTTCTACGAGCAGTACTTC
j_call: TRBJ2-7; cdr3_length: 14; v_call: TRBV18; clone_size: .; d_call: TRBD2; cdr3_aa: CASSPVPGGSEQYF; cdr3_nt: TGTGCCAGCTCACCAGTCCCGGGAGGGAGCGAGCAGTACTTC
j_call: TRBJ2-3; cdr3_length: 14; v_call: TRBV30; clone_size: .; d_call: TRBD2; cdr3_aa: CAWSVKAGADTQYF; cdr3_nt: TGTGCCTGGAGTGTAAAAGCGGGAGCAGATACGCAGTATTTT
j_call: TRBJ1-2; cdr3_length: 12; v_call: TRBV7-9; clone_size: once; d_call: .; cdr3_aa: CASSLGGDGYTF; cdr3_nt: TGTGCCAGCAGCTTAGGGGGCGATGGCTACACCTTC
j_call: TRBJ2-1; cdr3_length: 15; v_call: TRBV6-1; clone_size: .; d_call: TRBD2; cdr3_aa: CASSETSGRSNEQFF; cdr3_nt: TGTGCCAGCAGTGAAACTAGCGGGAGGAGCAATGAGCAGTTCTTC
j_call: TRBJ2-1; cdr3_length: 18; v_call: TRBV5-1; clone_size: .; d_call: TRBD2; cdr3_aa: CASSGRTSGMWSDNEQFF; cdr3_nt: TGCGCCAGCAGCGGCAGGACTAGCGGCATGTGGAGTGACAATGAGCAGTTCTTC
j_call: TRBJ1-2; cdr3_length: 15; v_call: TRBV5-1; clone_size: .; d_call: .; cdr3_aa: CASSWSLQPNYGYTF; cdr3_nt: TGCGCCAGCAGCTGGTCATTACAGCCTAACTATGGCTACACCTTC
j_call: TRBJ2-5; cdr3_length: 11; v_call: TRBV7-9; clone_size: .; d_call: .; cdr3_aa: CASSARGTQYF; cdr3_nt: TGTGCCAGCAGCGCCAGGGGGACCCAGTACTTC
j_call: TRBJ2-7; cdr3_length: 14; v_call: TRBV5-1; clone_size: .; d_call: .; cdr3_aa: CASSLGPRIYEQYF; cdr3_nt: TGCGCCAGCAGCTTGGGGCCGCGGATCTACGAGCAGTACTTC
j_call: TRBJ2-7; cdr3_length: 14; v_call: TRBV7-9; clone_size: .; d_call: TRBD1; cdr3_aa: CASSLSGQGTQQYF; cdr3_nt: TGTGCCAGCAGCTTGTCGGGACAGGGGACGCAGCAGTACTTC
j_call: TRBJ2-1; cdr3_length: 15; v_call: TRBV6-5; clone_size: .; d_call: .; cdr3_aa: CASSYQSGASDEQFF; cdr3_nt: TGTGCCAGCAGTTACCAGAGTGGTGCCAGCGATGAGCAGTTCTTC
j_call: TRBJ2-4; cdr3_length: 12; v_call: TRBV15; clone_size: .; d_call: .; cdr3_aa: CATSREYAGRYF; cdr3_nt: TGTGCCACCAGCAGAGAGTATGCGGGAAGGTACTTC
j_call: TRBJ2-5; cdr3_length: 13; v_call: TRBV9; clone_size: .; d_call: .; cdr3_aa: CASSVVTGETQYF; cdr3_nt: TGTGCCAGCAGCGTAGTCACTGGAGAGACCCAGTACTTC
j_call: TRBJ2-7; cdr3_length: 13; v_call: TRBV15; clone_size: once; d_call: TRBD2; cdr3_aa: CATSKKGRAEQYF; cdr3_nt: TGTGCCACCAGCAAAAAGGGGAGGGCCGAGCAGTACTTC
j_call: TRBJ2-2; cdr3_length: 14; v_call: TRBV19; clone_size: few; d_call: TRBD1; cdr3_aa: CASRLRGTTGELFF; cdr3_nt: TGTGCCAGTAGGCTCAGGGGGACCACCGGGGAGCTGTTTTTT
j_call: TRBJ2-7; cdr3_length: 12; v_call: TRBV27; clone_size: .; d_call: .; cdr3_aa: CASGGDSYEQYF; cdr3_nt: TGTGCCAGTGGCGGAGACTCCTACGAGCAGTACTTC
j_call: TRBJ2-1; cdr3_length: 15; v_call: TRBV2; clone_size: .; d_call: TRBD2; cdr3_aa: CASSDGLAGANEQFF; cdr3_nt: TGTGCCAGCAGTGACGGACTAGCGGGAGCCAATGAGCAGTTCTTC
j_call: TRBJ2-2; cdr3_length: 17; v_call: TRBV14; clone_size: once; d_call: TRBD1; cdr3_aa: CASSHLGTGMGTGELFF; cdr3_nt: TGTGCCAGCAGCCATCTAGGGACAGGAATGGGGACCGGGGAGCTGTTTTTT
j_call: TRBJ2-1; cdr3_length: 14; v_call: TRBV29-1; clone_size: once; d_call: TRBD2; cdr3_aa: CSVEREGSYNEQFF; cdr3_nt: TGCAGCGTTGAGCGGGAGGGCTCCTACAATGAGCAGTTCTTC
j_call: TRBJ1-2; cdr3_length: 16; v_call: TRBV27; clone_size: .; d_call: TRBD1; cdr3_aa: CASRLVYRDRGHGYTF; cdr3_nt: TGTGCCAGCAGGCTAGTCTATCGGGACAGGGGGCATGGCTACACCTTC
j_call: TRBJ1-1; cdr3_length: 14; v_call: TRBV5-8; clone_size: .; d_call: .; cdr3_aa: CASSLYKGGTEAFF; cdr3_nt: TGTGCCAGCAGCTTGTATAAGGGAGGGACTGAAGCTTTCTTT
j_call: TRBJ1-1; cdr3_length: 14; v_call: TRBV2; clone_size: .; d_call: .; cdr3_aa: CASSEVAVPTEAFF; cdr3_nt: TGTGCCAGCAGTGAAGTTGCAGTCCCCACTGAAGCTTTCTTT
j_call: TRBJ1-1; cdr3_length: 12; v_call: TRBV28; clone_size: few; d_call: TRBD1; cdr3_aa: CASSAGGYEAFF; cdr3_nt: TGTGCCAGCAGTGCAGGGGGCTATGAAGCTTTCTTT
j_call: TRBJ2-7; cdr3_length: 15; v_call: TRBV4-3; clone_size: .; d_call: TRBD1; cdr3_aa: CASSQNTGGSYEQYF; cdr3_nt: TGCGCCAGCAGCCAGAATACAGGGGGAAGCTACGAGCAGTACTTC
j_call: TRBJ1-5; cdr3_length: 14; v_call: TRBV6-1; clone_size: .; d_call: .; cdr3_aa: CASNNPGGNQPQHF; cdr3_nt: TGTGCCAGTAACAACCCCGGGGGCAATCAGCCCCAGCATTTT
j_call: TRBJ2-5; cdr3_length: 14; v_call: TRBV15; clone_size: .; d_call: .; cdr3_aa: CATSRDNQRGTQYF; cdr3_nt: TGTGCCACCAGCAGAGATAATCAACGGGGGACCCAGTACTTC
j_call: TRBJ2-3; cdr3_length: 12; v_call: TRBV19; clone_size: .; d_call: .; cdr3_aa: CASRGGTDTQYF; cdr3_nt: TGTGCCAGCCGGGGAGGCACAGATACGCAGTATTTT
j_call: TRBJ1-1; cdr3_length: 14; v_call: TRBV18; clone_size: few; d_call: .; cdr3_aa: CASSPLREGTEAFF; cdr3_nt: TGTGCCAGCTCACCACTAAGGGAGGGTACTGAAGCTTTCTTT
j_call: TRBJ2-5; cdr3_length: 13; v_call: TRBV19; clone_size: .; d_call: TRBD1; cdr3_aa: CASRDRGEGTQYF; cdr3_nt: TGTGCCAGTAGAGACAGGGGGGAGGGGACCCAGTACTTC
j_call: TRBJ1-1; cdr3_length: 17; v_call: TRBV28; clone_size: once; d_call: TRBD1; cdr3_aa: CASRLPGQGAQNTEAFF; cdr3_nt: TGTGCCAGCAGGCTCCCGGGACAGGGGGCGCAAAACACTGAAGCTTTCTTT
j_call: TRBJ2-2; cdr3_length: 15; v_call: TRBV9; clone_size: .; d_call: .; cdr3_aa: CASSVQLGATGELFF; cdr3_nt: TGTGCCAGCAGCGTACAACTAGGCGCCACCGGGGAGCTGTTTTTT
j_call: TRBJ1-5; cdr3_length: 18; v_call: TRBV18; clone_size: .; d_call: TRBD1; cdr3_aa: CASSLAGTGGLSNQPQHF; cdr3_nt: TGTGCCAGCTCACTGGCCGGGACAGGGGGCCTTAGCAATCAGCCCCAGCATTTT
j_call: TRBJ2-7; cdr3_length: 12; v_call: TRBV2; clone_size: .; d_call: .; cdr3_aa: CASSADIYEQYF; cdr3_nt: TGTGCCAGCAGTGCAGACATCTACGAGCAGTACTTC
j_call: TRBJ1-1; cdr3_length: 15; v_call: TRBV5-8; clone_size: .; d_call: TRBD1; cdr3_aa: CASSLGTGVNTEAFF; cdr3_nt: TGTGCCAGCAGCTTGGGGACAGGGGTTAACACTGAAGCTTTCTTT
j_call: TRBJ2-1; cdr3_length: 18; v_call: TRBV9; clone_size: .; d_call: .; cdr3_aa: CASSVATRDFRLNNEQFF; cdr3_nt: TGTGCCAGCAGCGTAGCTACGAGGGACTTCCGACTAAACAATGAGCAGTTCTTC
j_call: TRBJ2-3; cdr3_length: 15; v_call: TRBV28; clone_size: .; d_call: TRBD2; cdr3_aa: CASSLTGLDADTQYF; cdr3_nt: TGTGCCAGCAGTTTGACGGGACTAGACGCAGATACGCAGTATTTT
j_call: TRBJ1-2; cdr3_length: 15; v_call: TRBV29-1; clone_size: .; d_call: TRBD1; cdr3_aa: CSVGRTGTGGRGYTF; cdr3_nt: TGCAGCGTAGGTAGAACCGGGACAGGGGGCCGTGGCTACACCTTC
j_call: TRBJ2-5; cdr3_length: 16; v_call: TRBV6-5; clone_size: .; d_call: TRBD2; cdr3_aa: CASSYTPGAGGDSQYF; cdr3_nt: TGTGCCAGCAGTTACACTCCCGGAGCGGGAGGAGATTCCCAGTACTTC